Below, 2 T cell receptor beta chains from the same sample are listed, as sequenced in a study of control samples from healthy donors and cancer patients. The repertoire was sequenced with immunoSEQ multiplex PCR; TCRdb's copy has only in-frame clones and lacks some. The sample consists of approximately 160,000 clones, 93% of them appearing once. The sequencing input was blood. Source of these receptors: a woman aged 55-69 years in good health.

This clone was found once. The J gene is TRBJ1-5, the V gene TRBV5-1; D ambiguous. There are 14 residues in the CDR3. Germline V gene data show CDR1 as SGHRS and CDR2 as YFSETQ. Between the trimmed V and J ends, which lost 0 bases and 5 bases, there was a span of 9 bases. The CDR3 loop is CASSLGGDYQPQHF. The CDR3 DNA sequence: TGCGCCAGCAGCTTGGGCGGGGATTATCAGCCCCAGCATTTT.

The chain carries TRBV5-6 and TRBJ2-7; D is uncertain. The CDR3 contains 13 residues. V was clipped by 1 base and J by 1 base, with 6 bases between them. Germline CDR1 SGHDT, CDR2 YYEEEE. Here the CDR3 DNA reads TGTGCCAGCAGCTTGATGGGGTCCTACGAGCAGTACTTC. As protein: CASSLMGSYEQYF.